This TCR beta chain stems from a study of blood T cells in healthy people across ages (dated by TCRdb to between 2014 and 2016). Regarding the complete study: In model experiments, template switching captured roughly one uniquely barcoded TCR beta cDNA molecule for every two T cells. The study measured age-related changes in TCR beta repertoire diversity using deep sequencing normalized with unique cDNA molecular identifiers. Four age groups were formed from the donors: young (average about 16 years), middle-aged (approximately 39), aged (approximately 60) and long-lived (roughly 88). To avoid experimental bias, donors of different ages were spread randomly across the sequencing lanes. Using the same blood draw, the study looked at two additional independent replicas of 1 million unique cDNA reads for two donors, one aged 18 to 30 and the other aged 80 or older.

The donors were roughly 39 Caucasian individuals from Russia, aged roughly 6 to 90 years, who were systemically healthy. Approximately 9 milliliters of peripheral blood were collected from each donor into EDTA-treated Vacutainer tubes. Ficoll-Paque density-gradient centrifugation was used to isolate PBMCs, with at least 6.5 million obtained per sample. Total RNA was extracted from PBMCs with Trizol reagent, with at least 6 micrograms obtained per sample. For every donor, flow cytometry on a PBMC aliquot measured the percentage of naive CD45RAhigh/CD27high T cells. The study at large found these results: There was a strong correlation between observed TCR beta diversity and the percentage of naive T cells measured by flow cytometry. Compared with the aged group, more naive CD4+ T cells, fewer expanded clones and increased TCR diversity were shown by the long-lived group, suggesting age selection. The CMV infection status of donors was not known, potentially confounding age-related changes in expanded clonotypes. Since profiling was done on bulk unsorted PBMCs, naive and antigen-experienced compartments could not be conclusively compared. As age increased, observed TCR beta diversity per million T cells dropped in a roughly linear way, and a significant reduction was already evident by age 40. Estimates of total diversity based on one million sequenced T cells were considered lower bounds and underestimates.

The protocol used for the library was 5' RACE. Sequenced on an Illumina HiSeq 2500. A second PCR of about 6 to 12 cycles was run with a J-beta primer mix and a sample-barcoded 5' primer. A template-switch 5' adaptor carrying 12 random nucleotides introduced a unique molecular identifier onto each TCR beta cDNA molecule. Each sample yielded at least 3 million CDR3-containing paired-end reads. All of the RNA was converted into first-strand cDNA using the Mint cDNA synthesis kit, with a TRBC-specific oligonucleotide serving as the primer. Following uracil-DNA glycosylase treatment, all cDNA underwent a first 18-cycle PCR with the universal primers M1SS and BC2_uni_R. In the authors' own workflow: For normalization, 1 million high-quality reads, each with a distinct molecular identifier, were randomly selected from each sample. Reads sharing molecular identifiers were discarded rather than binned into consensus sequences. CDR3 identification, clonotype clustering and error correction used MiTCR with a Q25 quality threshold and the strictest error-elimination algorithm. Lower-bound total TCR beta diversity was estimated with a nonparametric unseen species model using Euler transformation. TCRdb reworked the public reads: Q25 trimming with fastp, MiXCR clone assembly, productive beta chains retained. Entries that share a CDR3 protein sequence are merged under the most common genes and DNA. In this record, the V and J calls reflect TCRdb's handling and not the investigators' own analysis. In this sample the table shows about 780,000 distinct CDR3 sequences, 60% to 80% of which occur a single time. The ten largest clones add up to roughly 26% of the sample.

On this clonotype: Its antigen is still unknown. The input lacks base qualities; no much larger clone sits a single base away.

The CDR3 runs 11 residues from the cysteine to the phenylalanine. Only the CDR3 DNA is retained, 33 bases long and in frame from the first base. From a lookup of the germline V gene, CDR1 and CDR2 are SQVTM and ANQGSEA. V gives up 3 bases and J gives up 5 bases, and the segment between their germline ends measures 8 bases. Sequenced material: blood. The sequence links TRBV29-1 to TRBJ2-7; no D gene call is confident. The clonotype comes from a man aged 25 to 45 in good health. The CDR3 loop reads CSVEAEDEQYF. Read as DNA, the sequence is TGCAGCGTTGAGGCAGAGGACGAGCAGTACTTC.